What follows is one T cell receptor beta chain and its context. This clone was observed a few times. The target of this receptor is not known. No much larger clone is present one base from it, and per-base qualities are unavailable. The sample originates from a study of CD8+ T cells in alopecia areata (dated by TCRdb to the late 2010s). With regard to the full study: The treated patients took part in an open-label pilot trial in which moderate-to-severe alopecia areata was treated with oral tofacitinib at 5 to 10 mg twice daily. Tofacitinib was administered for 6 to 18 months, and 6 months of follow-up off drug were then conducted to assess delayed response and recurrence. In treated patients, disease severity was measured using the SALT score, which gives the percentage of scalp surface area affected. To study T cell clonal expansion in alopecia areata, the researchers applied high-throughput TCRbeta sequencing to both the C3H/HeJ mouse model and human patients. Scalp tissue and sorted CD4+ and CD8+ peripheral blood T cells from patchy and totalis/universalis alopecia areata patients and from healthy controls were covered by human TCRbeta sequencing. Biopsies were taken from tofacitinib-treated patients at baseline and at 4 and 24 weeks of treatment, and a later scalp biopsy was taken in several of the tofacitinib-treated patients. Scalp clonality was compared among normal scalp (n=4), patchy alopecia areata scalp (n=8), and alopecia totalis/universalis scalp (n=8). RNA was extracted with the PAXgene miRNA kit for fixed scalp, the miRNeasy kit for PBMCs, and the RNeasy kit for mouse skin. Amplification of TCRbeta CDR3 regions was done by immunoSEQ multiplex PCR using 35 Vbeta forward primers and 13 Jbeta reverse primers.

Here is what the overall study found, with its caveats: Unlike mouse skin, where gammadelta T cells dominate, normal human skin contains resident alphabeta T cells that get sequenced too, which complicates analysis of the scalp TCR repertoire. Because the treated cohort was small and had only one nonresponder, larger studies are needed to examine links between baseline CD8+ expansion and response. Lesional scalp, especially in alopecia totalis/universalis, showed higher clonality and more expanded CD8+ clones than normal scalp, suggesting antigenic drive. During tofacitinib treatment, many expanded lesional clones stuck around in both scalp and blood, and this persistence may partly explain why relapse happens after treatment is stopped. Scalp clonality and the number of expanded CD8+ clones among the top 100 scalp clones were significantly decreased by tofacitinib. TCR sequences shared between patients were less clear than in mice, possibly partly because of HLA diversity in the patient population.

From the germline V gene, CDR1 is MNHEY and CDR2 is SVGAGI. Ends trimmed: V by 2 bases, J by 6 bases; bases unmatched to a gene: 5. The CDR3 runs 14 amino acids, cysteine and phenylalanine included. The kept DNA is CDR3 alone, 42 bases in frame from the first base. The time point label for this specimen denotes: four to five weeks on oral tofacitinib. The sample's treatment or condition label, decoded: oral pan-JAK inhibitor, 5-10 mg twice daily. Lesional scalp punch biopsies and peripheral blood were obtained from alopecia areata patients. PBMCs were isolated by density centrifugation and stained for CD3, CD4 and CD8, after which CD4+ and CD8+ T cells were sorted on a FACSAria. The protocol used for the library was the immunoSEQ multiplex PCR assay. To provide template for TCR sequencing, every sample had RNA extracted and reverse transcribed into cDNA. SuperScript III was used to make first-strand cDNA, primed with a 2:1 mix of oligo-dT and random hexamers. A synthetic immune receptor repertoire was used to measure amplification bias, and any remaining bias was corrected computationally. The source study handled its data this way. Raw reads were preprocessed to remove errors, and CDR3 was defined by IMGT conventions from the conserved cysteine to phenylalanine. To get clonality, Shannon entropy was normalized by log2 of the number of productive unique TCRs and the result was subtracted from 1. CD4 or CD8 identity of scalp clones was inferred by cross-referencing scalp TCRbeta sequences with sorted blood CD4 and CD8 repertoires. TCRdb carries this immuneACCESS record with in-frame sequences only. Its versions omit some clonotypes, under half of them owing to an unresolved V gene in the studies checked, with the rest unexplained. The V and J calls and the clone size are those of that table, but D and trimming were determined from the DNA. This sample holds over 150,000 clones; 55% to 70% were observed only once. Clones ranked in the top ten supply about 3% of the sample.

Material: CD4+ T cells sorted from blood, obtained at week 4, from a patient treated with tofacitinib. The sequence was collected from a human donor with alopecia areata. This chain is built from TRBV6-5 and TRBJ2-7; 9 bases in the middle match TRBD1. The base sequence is TGTGCCAGCAGTTACCCGGGACAGGGCGGCGAGCAGTACTTC. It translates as CASSYPGQGGEQYF.